Listed here are 29 T cell receptor beta chains from one sample, sequenced in a study of CD8+ T cells in alopecia areata. Following RNA extraction, reverse transcription yielded cDNA that acted as the sequencing template. The data were produced by immunoSEQ multiplex PCR, yet TCRdb's version contains in-frame clones alone and is incomplete. The table has 170,000 or so clones, approximately 59% seen once. The sample was CD4+ T cells sorted from blood, taken at week 0. These receptor sequences come from a human donor with alopecia areata.

The chain joins TRBV7-2 to TRBJ2-1; D gene unclear. Trimming stripped 5 bases from V and 10 bases from J, with 15 bases between. Per germline, CDR1 SGHTA and CDR2 FQGNSA. CDR3 length: 13 residues. This CDR3 reads CASSTRAVGEQFF. CDR3 nucleotides: TGTGCCAGCAGCACCCGGGCGGTAGGGGAGCAGTTCTTC.

This sequence joins TRBV30 and TRBJ1-1; D uncertain. This CDR3 is 11 amino acids long. V gave up 5 bases and J gave up 2 bases, with 6 bases separating them. The germline gives CDR1 GTSNPN, CDR2 SVGIG (reference sequence). The CDR3 sequence is CAWEKNTEAFF. DNA for the CDR3: TGTGCCTGGGAAAAAAACACTGAAGCTTTCTTT.

Notes on this clone: Other DNA variants within this sample encode the same CDR3. The genes are TRBV29-1 and TRBJ1-1; a weak D match, TRBD1 (5 bases). The CDR3 covers 15 residues. Trimming cost V 5 bases and J 0 bases, with 16 bases left between them. Per the germline V gene, CDR1 is SQVTM and CDR2 is ANQGSEA. DNA of the CDR3: TGCAGCGTTTCTCCCGCGGCAGGGATGAACACTGAAGCTTTCTTT. Protein: CSVSPAAGMNTEAFF.

A single count supports this clone. The rearrangement uses TRBV2 and TRBJ1-5; 7 bases fit TRBD1. The CDR3 sequence is 14 residues long. The V and J ends lost 5 bases and 5 bases, in that order; junction bases with no gene match: 6. Germline CDR1 reads SNHLY; CDR2 reads FYNNEI. CDR3 in DNA: TGTGCCAGCAGTAAACAGGGGATTGATCAGCCCCAGCATTTT. Protein: CASSKQGIDQPQHF.

This chain joins TRBV27 and TRBJ2-7; D ambiguous. This CDR3 has 13 amino acids. Germline-derived CDR1 and CDR2 are MNHEY and SMNVEV (reference sequence). V lost 6 bases and J lost 3, with 12 bases in between. CDR3 sequence: CASRADGYYEQYF. The CDR3 nucleotides are TGTGCCAGCAGGGCGGACGGGTACTACGAGCAGTACTTC.

The V and J genes are TRBV5-1 and TRBJ1-5; D is undetermined. The V end was cut by 0 bases, the J end by 2 bases, with 6 bases between. The CDR3 has 14 amino acids. Looked up from germline, CDR1 is SGHRS and CDR2 is YFSETQ. CDR3 sequence reads: CASSLDLGNQPQHF. In nucleotides, the CDR3 is TGCGCCAGCAGCTTGGACCTTGGCAATCAGCCCCAGCATTTT.

J is TRBJ2-3 and V is TRBV30; TRBD2 is a possible D gene (5 bases). Looked up from germline, CDR1 is GTSNPN and CDR2 is SVGIG (reference sequence). The CDR3 is 10 residues long. V was pared by 7 bases and J by 8 bases, with 10 bases between. The CDR3 nucleotides read TGTGCCTCTAGCCCGGTTACGCAGTATTTT. The encoded protein is CASSPVTQYF. The full variable domain, completed using reference TRBV30 and TRBJ2-3, is SQTIHQWPATLVQPVGSPLSLECTVEGTSNPNLYWYRQAAGRGLQLLFYSVGIGQISSEVPQNLSASRPQDRQFILSSKKLLLSDSGFYLCASSPVTQYFGPGTRLTVL.

This clone was recorded many times. The chain couples TRBV15 to TRBJ1-5; no clear D. Germline lookup yields CDR1 LNHNV and CDR2 YYDKDF (reference sequence). There are 15 residues in the CDR3. Trimming removed 0 bases from V and 0 bases from J, with 6 bases in between. The CDR3 nucleotides read TGTGCCACCAGCAGAGATCCGAGTAGCAATCAGCCCCAGCATTTT. Its protein product is CATSRDPSSNQPQHF.

The rearrangement uses TRBV4-2 and TRBJ1-2, with D tentatively TRBD1 (6 bases). The CDR3 extends over 15 amino acids. From germline, CDR1 is LGHNA and CDR2 YNFKEQ. V was shortened by 5 bases and J by 1 base, with 14 bases between the two germline ends. The CDR3 is CASSTGTLDNYGYTF. The CDR3 nucleotides read TGTGCCAGCAGCACGGGGACACTCGATAACTATGGCTACACCTTC.

This clone has at least ten counts. V gene TRBV5-1 combines with J gene TRBJ1-6, with D possibly matching TRBD1 (5 bases). The CDR3 extends over 16 amino acids. Germline CDR1 is SGHRS and CDR2 is YFSETQ. Trimming shortened V by 1 base and J by 7 bases, and 15 bases separated the two germline ends. The CDR3: CASSLSGRAGNSPLHF. CDR3 bases: TGCGCCAGCAGCTTGAGCGGCAGGGCTGGAAATTCACCCCTCCACTTT. Using reference TRBV5-1 and TRBJ1-6 for the parts outside the CDR3, the full variable domain is KAGVTQTPRYLIKTRGQQVTLSCSPISGHRSVSWYQQTPGQGLQFLFEYFSETQRNKGNFPGRFSGRQFSNSRSEMNVSTLELGDSALYLCASSLSGRAGNSPLHFGNGTRLTVT.

This chain joins TRBV5-1 and TRBJ2-3; D may be TRBD2 (5 bases). Trimming shortened V by 6 bases and J by 4 bases, and 15 bases separated the two germline ends. From germline, CDR1 is SGHRS and CDR2 YFSETQ. The CDR3 has 14 residues. DNA for the CDR3: TGCGCCAGCAACAAAGGGAGTGAGGCAGATACGCAGTATTTT. It is translated as CASNKGSEADTQYF.

V gene TRBV30 combines with J gene TRBJ2-3; D not certain. The germline V gene encodes CDR1 GTSNPN and CDR2 SVGIG (reference sequence). This CDR3 spans 11 amino acids. The V end was cut by 3 bases, the J end by 3 bases, with 4 bases between. CDR3: CAWSKTDTQYF. The CDR3 DNA follows: TGTGCCTGGAGCAAGACAGATACGCAGTATTTT.

Only a few counts were recorded for this clone. This chain's CDR3 is CASSVDQAGGYTF. For the CDR3, the DNA is TGTGCCAGCAGCGTTGACCAGGCGGGTGGCTACACCTTC. V usage is TRBV9 and J usage is TRBJ1-2; no firm D call. The CDR3 runs to 13 residues. Germline V gene sequence: CDR1 SGDLS, CDR2 YYNGEE. Between the trimmed V and J ends, which lost 2 bases and 7 bases, there was a span of 12 bases. The full variable domain, with the rest looked up from reference TRBV9 and TRBJ1-2, is DSGVTQTPKHLITATGQRVTLRCSPRSGDLSVYWYQQSLDQGLQFLIQYYNGEERAKGNILERFSAQQFPDLHSELNLSSLELGDSALYFCASSVDQAGGYTFGSGTRLTVV.

This chain uses TRBV30 with TRBJ2-7, with 7 bases matching TRBD1. There are 15 residues in the CDR3. CDR1 and CDR2 from the germline V gene are GTSNPN and SVGIG (reference sequence). Trimming took 5 bases from V and 5 from J; bases not matched to a gene: 15. This chain's CDR3 is CAWGALRAGGNEQYF. The CDR3 bases are TGTGCCTGGGGGGCCCTGAGGGCAGGGGGTAACGAGCAGTACTTC.

The rearrangement uses TRBV4-1 and TRBJ1-1, with D unresolved. Trimming cost V 0 bases and J 10 bases, with 12 bases left between them. This CDR3 region has 13 residues. The germline V gene encodes CDR1 MGHRA and CDR2 YSYEKL. DNA of the CDR3: TGCGCCAGCAGCCAAGATCGCGGTGTTCGAGCTTTCTTT. As protein: CASSQDRGVRAFF.

The rearrangement uses TRBV5-1 and TRBJ1-2; D call uncertain. Trimming took 0 bases from V and 8 from J, leaving 11 bases between them. The CDR3 is 13 residues long. The germline V gene has CDR1 SGHRS and CDR2 YFSETQ. CDR3 DNA sequence: TGCGCCAGCAGCTTGGCCGGGGATCACGGCTACACCTTC. Its translation is CASSLAGDHGYTF.

V usage is TRBV7-8 and J usage is TRBJ1-5; possibly TRBD1 for D (5 bases). V was trimmed by 3 bases and J by 9 bases, leaving 9 bases between them. Germline CDR1 SGHVS, CDR2 FQNEAQ. The CDR3 consists of 12 residues. The CDR3 loop is CASSLAGGPQHF. The CDR3 coding sequence is TGTGCCAGCAGCTTGGCTGGGGGGCCCCAGCATTTT.

The chain couples TRBV7-2 to TRBJ2-5; 8 bases map to TRBD1. Unmatched junction bases numbered 6, after V lost 3 bases and J lost 6 bases. The CDR3 length is 14 residues. Germline V CDR1 and CDR2: SGHTA, FQGNSA. In nucleotides, the CDR3 is TGTGCCAGCAGCTTCTCAGGGGGCGAAAAGACCCAGTACTTC. It yields the protein CASSFSGGEKTQYF.

This clone was detected only a few times. This chain connects TRBV19 to TRBJ2-5; possible D gene TRBD1, 6 bases. The CDR3 is made up of 14 amino acids. Germline CDR1 LNHDA, CDR2 SQIVND (reference sequence). The V end was cut by 2 bases, the J end by 3 bases, with 10 bases between. The DNA of the CDR3 is TGTGCCAGTAGTATATCCGGGACAAAAGAGACCCAGTACTTC. It is translated as CASSISGTKETQYF.

V is TRBV28 and J is TRBJ2-5; D might be TRBD2 (5 bases). Germline CDR1 MDHEN, CDR2 SYDVKM. Deletions cut 4 bases from V and 3 bases from J, with 15 bases between. This CDR3 is 15 amino acids long. DNA for the CDR3: TGTGCCAGCAGTTCGATCGGGGAGCCCAAAGAGACCCAGTACTTC. Its protein product is CASSSIGEPKETQYF.

This clone has just one count. The chain combines TRBV5-1 with TRBJ2-5, with TRBD1 identical over 8 bases. Per germline, CDR1 SGHRS and CDR2 YFSETQ. This CDR3 is built from 15 residues. The junction had 7 bases not matched to a gene; V was cut back by 4 bases and J by 2 bases. This CDR3 reads CASSPRDRRQETQYF. CDR3 nucleotides: TGCGCCAGCAGCCCCAGGGACAGGCGGCAAGAGACCCAGTACTTC.

This chain links TRBV5-1 with TRBJ1-6; D is perhaps TRBD1 (6 bases). The CDR3 contains 14 residues. Trimming took off 4 bases at V and 8 bases at J, with 13 bases between the two ends. CDR1 is SGHRS, CDR2 YFSETQ, per germline. The CDR3 protein is CASSQGKVDSPLHF. The CDR3 DNA follows: TGCGCCAGCAGCCAGGGGAAGGTAGATTCACCCCTCCACTTT.

The J gene is TRBJ1-1, the V gene TRBV15, with TRBD1 as a possible D gene (6 bases). The CDR3 runs 18 residues. Trimming took off 3 bases at V and 4 bases at J, with 24 bases between the two ends. CDR1 is LNHNV, CDR2 YYDKDF, per germline (reference sequence). CDR3 region: CATSSYRASSAQGTEAFF. The CDR3 DNA reads as TGTGCCACCAGCAGTTACAGGGCATCCTCGGCCCAGGGCACTGAAGCTTTCTTT.

This chain connects TRBV7-2 to TRBJ1-2; TRBD1 might be the D (6 bases). Germline V gene lookup returns CDR1 SGHTA and CDR2 FQGNSA. CDR3 length: 15 amino acids. Trimming shortened V by 1 base and J by 2 bases, and 11 bases separated the two germline ends. DNA for the CDR3: TGTGCCAGCAGCTTAGTCACCGGGGGCAACTATGGCTACACCTTC. Translating it yields CASSLVTGGNYGYTF.

The chain links TRBV5-6 to TRBJ2-1, with D unresolved. This CDR3 contains 13 residues. The V gene lost 0 bases and the J gene lost 6 bases, with 7 bases spanning the gap. Germline assignment: CDR1 SGHDT and CDR2 YYEEEE. This CDR3 reads CASSLARPNEQFF. The CDR3 DNA sequence: TGTGCCAGCAGCTTGGCCAGACCCAATGAGCAGTTCTTC.

The chain recombines TRBV7-2 with TRBJ2-3, with TRBD1 matching 11 bases. Germline V gives CDR1 SGHTA, CDR2 FQGNSA. V lost 5 bases, J lost 4 bases, and 2 bases stayed unmatched. The CDR3 has 14 residues. The DNA for the CDR3 is TGTGCCAGCAGCCGGGACAGGGGGGCAGATACGCAGTATTTT. It yields the protein CASSRDRGADTQYF.

V and J are TRBV29-1 and TRBJ1-1; D gene uncertain. Between the trimmed V and J ends, which lost 4 bases and 1 base, there was a span of 4 bases. CDR1 SQVTM and CDR2 ANQGSEA come from the germline V gene. The CDR3 sequence is 11 residues long. The CDR3 sequence is CSVVENTEAFF. For the CDR3, the DNA is TGCAGCGTTGTCGAGAACACTGAAGCTTTCTTT.

This chain links TRBV5-1 with TRBJ1-1; the D gene is possibly TRBD1 (6 bases). Per germline, CDR1 SGHRS and CDR2 YFSETQ. The CDR3 is 13 residues long. Trimming shortened V by 4 bases and J by 3 bases, and 10 bases separated the two germline ends. Written as DNA, the CDR3 is TGCGCCAGCAGCCCCCGACAGGACACTGAAGCTTTCTTT. Protein product: CASSPRQDTEAFF. The complete variable domain, with remaining parts taken from reference TRBV5-1 and TRBJ1-1, reads KAGVTQTPRYLIKTRGQQVTLSCSPISGHRSVSWYQQTPGQGLQFLFEYFSETQRNKGNFPGRFSGRQFSNSRSEMNVSTLELGDSALYLCASSPRQDTEAFFGQGTRLTVV.

This sequence joins TRBV19 and TRBJ2-3; weak D call: TRBD2 (7 bases). This CDR3 is built from 14 residues. CDR1 is LNHDA, CDR2 SQIVND, per germline (reference sequence). V dropped 4 bases and J dropped 10 bases, with 18 bases sitting between them. The CDR3 DNA follows: TGTGCCAGTAGTACTACCGGGGGGCTACCCTCGCAGTATTTT. Translating gives CASSTTGGLPSQYF.